This is a list of T cell receptor beta chains from one sample in a study of blood T cell repertoires in COVID-19. The repertoire was sequenced with immunoSEQ multiplex PCR; TCRdb's copy has only in-frame clones and lacks some. The table has 400,000 or so clones, around 87% seen once; the top ten hold approximately 1.9%. Sequencing was done on a sample of PBMCs or T cells enriched from blood (not recorded which). The receptors were sampled from a man aged 35 to 55 in a cohort exposed to, infected with or recovered from COVID-19 (not recorded which). Each CDR3 is given with its conserved first and last residue. D genes are given only for firm matches. Clone size is not always given. Where it is, it says once, few, many or a class for expanded clones.

d_call	clone_size	v_call	j_call	cdr3_nt	cdr3_aa
TRBD2	.	TRBV6-5	TRBJ2-3	TGTGCCAGCATTATGGGACTACACACAGATACGCAGTATTTT	CASIMGLHTDTQYF
.	.	TRBV2	TRBJ2-2	TGTGCCAGCAGTTCGACAGAGAACACCGGGGAGCTGTTTTTT	CASSSTENTGELFF
.	.	TRBV2	TRBJ1-5	TGTGCCAGCAGATCGAGACAGAGTAGCAATCAGCCCCAGCATTTT	CASRSRQSSNQPQHF
.	.	TRBV16	TRBJ1-1	TGTGCCAGCAGCCAATCGACGAGGGAAGCTTTCTTT	CASSQSTREAFF
.	.	TRBV2	TRBJ2-3	TGTGCCAGCGGTATTTACCTATCCACAGATACGCAGTATTTT	CASGIYLSTDTQYF
TRBD1	few	TRBV5-1	TRBJ1-2	TGCGCCAGCAGACCTGACAACAGGGGGATCTATGGCTACACCTTC	CASRPDNRGIYGYTF
.	few	TRBV19	TRBJ2-1	TGTGCCAGTAGTATAGACGGGTCCTACAATGAGCAGTTCTTC	CASSIDGSYNEQFF
.	.	TRBV11-2	TRBJ2-2	TGTGCCAGCAGCTTAGGAGCAATTAACACCGGGGAGCTGTTTTTT	CASSLGAINTGELFF
.	.	TRBV21-1	TRBJ1-2	TGTGCCAGCAGCGAGAGGGTACAGGGGGGCTATGGCTACACCTTC	CASSERVQGGYGYTF
.	.	TRBV10-3	TRBJ2-1	TGTGCCATCAGTGACCATAGCGACTACCAGCAGTTCTTC	CAISDHSDYQQFF
TRBD2	.	TRBV30	TRBJ2-7	TGTGCCTGGTCGGCGGGGGGCGAGCAGTACTTC	CAWSAGGEQYF
TRBD2	.	TRBV11-2	TRBJ2-7	TGTGCCAGCAGTTTAGATAGCGGGGGCACCTACGAGCAGTACTTC	CASSLDSGGTYEQYF
TRBD2	.	TRBV4-1	TRBJ2-7	TGCGCCAGCAGCCTCCGCCTGGATTGGGCTAGCGGGTTCTACGAGCAGTACTTC	CASSLRLDWASGFYEQYF
TRBD1	.	TRBV28	TRBJ2-4	TGTGCCAGCAGTTTACCCGGGACAGGGAGAATAGCCAAAAACATTCAGTACTTC	CASSLPGTGRIAKNIQYF
.	once	TRBV7-9	TRBJ2-2	TGTGCCAGCAGAGAGGTCAAGACTACCGGGGAGCTGTTTTTT	CASREVKTTGELFF
TRBD1	.	TRBV19	TRBJ2-7	TGTGCCAGTAGGCTACAACCTCCGGACAGGCACTCCTACGAGCAGTACTTC	CASRLQPPDRHSYEQYF
.	.	TRBV9	TRBJ2-1	TGTGCCAGCAGCTCACAACAGAACAATGAGCAGTTCTTC	CASSSQQNNEQFF
TRBD2	.	TRBV19	TRBJ2-5	TGTGCCAGTAGTAAAAGGACTAGCCTGGGGGTAGAGACCCAGTACTTC	CASSKRTSLGVETQYF
.	few	TRBV6-5	TRBJ1-2	TGTGCCAGCAGTTACTCAGGACCGGGGGGCTACACCTTC	CASSYSGPGGYTF
.	.	TRBV7-2	TRBJ2-5	TGTGCCAGCAGCCGAAACAGGGAAGAGACCCAGTACTTC	CASSRNREETQYF
TRBD1	once	TRBV5-1	TRBJ2-3	TGCGCCAGCAGCATCGGACAGGGGACCACCACAGATACGCAGTATTTT	CASSIGQGTTTDTQYF
TRBD1	.	TRBV7-2	TRBJ1-2	TGTGCCAGCAGCCCGCACGGACAGGGCCGGTTTGGCTACACCTTC	CASSPHGQGRFGYTF
.	.	TRBV10-1	TRBJ1-5	TGCGCCAGCAGTGCGGGGGTGCAGGATCTCAATCAGCCCCAGCATTTT	CASSAGVQDLNQPQHF
TRBD1	.	TRBV28	TRBJ2-2	TGTGCCAGTACAAGGGACAGTTCGAACACCGGGGAGCTGTTTTTT	CASTRDSSNTGELFF
TRBD2	.	TRBV5-1	TRBJ2-7	TGCGCCAGCAGCAAGGGACTAGCAGTCTACGAGCAGTACTTC	CASSKGLAVYEQYF
.	.	TRBV5-1	TRBJ2-7	TGCGCCAGCAGCTTGCAGGGGAACGACGCCTACGAGCAGTACTTC	CASSLQGNDAYEQYF
.	.	TRBV7-6	TRBJ2-3	TGTGCCAGCAGCTCAGGACTCCAAGGGTCTGATACGCAGTATTTT	CASSSGLQGSDTQYF
.	few	TRBV2	TRBJ1-1	TGTGCCAGCCCCAGGGCCTTGAACACTGAAGCTTTCTTT	CASPRALNTEAFF
TRBD2	.	TRBV2	TRBJ2-5	TGTGCCAGCAGGAGGACTAGCGGGAGGGCCCAAGAGACCCAGTACTTC	CASRRTSGRAQETQYF
TRBD1	.	TRBV9	TRBJ1-1	TGTGCCAGCAGCGTAGACCCTACCGGGACAGGCCTTATGAACACTGAAGCTTTCTTT	CASSVDPTGTGLMNTEAFF
TRBD2	once	TRBV7-8	TRBJ2-1	TGTGCCAGTAGCGGGAGATGGGACAATGAGCAGTTCTTC	CASSGRWDNEQFF
.	.	TRBV9	TRBJ1-1	TGTGCCAGCAGCGTCCTGGGCCAGAACACTGAAGCTTTCTTT	CASSVLGQNTEAFF
TRBD1	once	TRBV27	TRBJ2-7	TGTGCCAGCAGTTTATTAGGGACAGGACCGACCTACGAGCAGTACTTC	CASSLLGTGPTYEQYF
TRBD1	.	TRBV6-1	TRBJ2-7	TGTGCCAGCAGTGAAACACCGGGACAGGGGATGAGCGAGCAGTACTTC	CASSETPGQGMSEQYF
TRBD2	.	TRBV13	TRBJ2-7	TGTGCCAGCAGCTTCGGGACTAGCGGCTCCTACGAGCAGTACTTC	CASSFGTSGSYEQYF
.	.	TRBV10-3	TRBJ2-5	TGTGCCATCAGTGAGAGAGCGTCGGAGACCCAGTACTTC	CAISERASETQYF
TRBD2	.	TRBV2	TRBJ2-7	TGTGCCAGCCGGCCGGGACTAGCCTACGAGCAGTACTTC	CASRPGLAYEQYF
.	.	TRBV18	TRBJ1-4	TGTGCCAGCTCACCACCCTCGAGGCAGGGTGCAGTTGAAAAACTGTTTTTT	CASSPPSRQGAVEKLFF
TRBD1	.	TRBV19	TRBJ1-1	TGTGCCAGTATCGGACAGGGGAACACTGAAGCTTTCTTT	CASIGQGNTEAFF
TRBD2	.	TRBV7-2	TRBJ2-7	TGTGCCAGCAGCTTTAGCGGGGGACTATCCTACGAGCAGTACTTC	CASSFSGGLSYEQYF
.	few	TRBV2	TRBJ1-1	TGTGCCAGCAGCGCGGACAGCTACACTGAAGCTTTCTTT	CASSADSYTEAFF
TRBD1	.	TRBV28	TRBJ2-7	TGTGCCAGCAGTTTAGACCAGGGACAGGGCGCCTACGAGCAGTACTTC	CASSLDQGQGAYEQYF
.	.	TRBV30	TRBJ1-1	TGTGCCTGGGCCCCTGGCCTCATGAACACTGAAGCTTTCTTT	CAWAPGLMNTEAFF
.	few	TRBV10-1	TRBJ1-5	TGCGCCAGCAGTGAGTCCGGGTACCAGCCCCAGCATTTT	CASSESGYQPQHF
TRBD1	.	TRBV6-5	TRBJ1-2	TGTGCCAGCAGCTACGGACAGGGGATCTTAAGCTATGGCTACACCTTC	CASSYGQGILSYGYTF
.	.	TRBV29-1	TRBJ1-1	TGCAGCGTTGCAGGGGCGGGCACTGAAGCTTTCTTT	CSVAGAGTEAFF
TRBD1	once	TRBV19	TRBJ1-2	TGTGCCAGCAATAAGGGGACAGCCGGAATGGGCTACACCTTC	CASNKGTAGMGYTF
.	.	TRBV5-1	TRBJ1-1	TGCGCCAGCAGCTTCAGGACAATGAACACTGAAGCTTTCTTT	CASSFRTMNTEAFF